Below are 29 T cell receptor beta chains sequenced from a single sample in a study of graft-versus-host responses after intestinal transplantation. Here immunoSEQ multiplex PCR was the method, and the copy in TCRdb shows in-frame clones only, minus some. The sample holds 23,000 or so clones, 90% to 95% seen once. This specimen was PBMCs, taken 18 days after transplant. These receptors were collected from a human patient who received an intestinal transplant, so some T cells may come from the graft donor.

The V call is TRBV19, the J call TRBJ1-6; perhaps TRBD1 as D (5 bases). CDR1 and CDR2 from the germline V gene are LNHDA and SQIVND (reference sequence). Deletions cut 1 base from V and 1 base from J, with 8 bases between. The CDR3 consists of 16 residues. This CDR3 reads CASSIVAGSYNSPLHF. In DNA form, the CDR3 reads TGTGCCAGTAGTATAGTGGCAGGGTCCTATAATTCACCCCTCCACTTT.

The chain combines TRBV30 with TRBJ2-3; possible D gene TRBD1, 6 bases. Trimming removed 3 bases from V and 6 bases from J, with 13 bases in between. The germline gives CDR1 GTSNPN, CDR2 SVGIG (reference sequence). The CDR3 runs to 13 residues. DNA for the CDR3: TGTGCCTGGAGCGGTCCGAGGGGGGATACGCAGTATTTT. Residues: CAWSGPRGDTQYF.

The V and J genes are TRBV2 and TRBJ1-5; D remains ambiguous. Trimming left V 6 bases short and J 0 bases short, with 15 bases between. Germline assignment: CDR1 SNHLY and CDR2 FYNNEI. The CDR3 has 16 residues. This CDR3 is CASSPFGSYSNQPQHF. The CDR3 DNA sequence: TGTGCCAGCAGCCCCTTCGGGTCTTATAGCAATCAGCCCCAGCATTTT.

This chain's CDR3 is CASSVLAGDYNEQFF. The CDR3, as DNA: TGTGCCAGCAGCGTATTAGCGGGGGACTACAATGAGCAGTTCTTC. This chain uses TRBV9 with TRBJ2-1; 9 positions match TRBD2. The V gene's germline CDR1 is SGDLS and CDR2 YYNGEE. This CDR3 contains 15 residues. J was trimmed by 3 bases and V by 1 base; bases with no gene match: 2. Together with reference TRBV9 and TRBJ2-1, the CDR3 gives the full variable domain: DSGVTQTPKHLITATGQRVTLRCSPRSGDLSVYWYQQSLDQGLQFLIQYYNGEERAKGNILERFSAQQFPDLHSELNLSSLELGDSALYFCASSVLAGDYNEQFFGPGTRLTVL.

The V call is TRBV5-1, the J call TRBJ2-1, with 7 bases fitting TRBD2. Trimming removed 0 bases from V and 2 bases from J; junction bases left unmatched: 5. The CDR3 extends over 16 amino acids. Germline-derived CDR1 and CDR2 are SGHRS and YFSETQ. The CDR3 DNA reads TGCGCCAGCAGCTTGGAAGGTGGGGGGGCCTACAATGAGCAGTTCTTC. It codes for CASSLEGGGAYNEQFF. Together with reference TRBV5-1 and TRBJ2-1, the CDR3 gives the full variable domain: KAGVTQTPRYLIKTRGQQVTLSCSPISGHRSVSWYQQTPGQGLQFLFEYFSETQRNKGNFPGRFSGRQFSNSRSEMNVSTLELGDSALYLCASSLEGGGAYNEQFFGPGTRLTVL.

The rearrangement links TRBV5-6 to TRBJ2-3; 8 bases map to TRBD2. This CDR3 spans 14 amino acids. The V segment lost 4 bases and the J segment 6 bases; nucleotides outside the gene matches: 7. From germline, CDR1 is SGHDT and CDR2 YYEEEE. CDR3 sequence (DNA): TGTGCCAGCAGCCTCCCGGGGGGGCCGGATACGCAGTATTTT. It specifies CASSLPGGPDTQYF.

CDR3 region: CAWGTGAGTGELFF. The CDR3 bases are TGTGCCTGGGGGACAGGGGCGGGCACCGGGGAGCTGTTTTTT. The rearrangement links TRBV30 to TRBJ2-2, with TRBD1 identical over 10 bases. Germline CDR1 is GTSNPN and CDR2 is SVGIG (reference sequence). The CDR3 length is 14 residues. V was clipped by 5 bases and J by 4 bases; unmatched bases: 4.

The V and J genes are TRBV6-1 and TRBJ1-1; a possible D gene is TRBD1 (5 bases). Between the trimmed V and J ends, which lost 6 bases and 5 bases, there was a span of 7 bases. Germline CDR1 MNHNS, CDR2 SASEGT. CDR3 length equals 11 residues. The CDR3 region has the DNA TGTGCCAGCAGATGGGGGACTGAAGCTTTCTTT. Its translation: CASRWGTEAFF.

The chain links TRBV2 to TRBJ2-7; 10 nucleotides agree with TRBD1. V shed 7 bases, J shed 6 bases, and the junction held 15 bases outside the gene matches. This CDR3 region has 16 residues. Germline V CDR1 and CDR2: SNHLY, FYNNEI. The CDR3 spells CASKATTGGAGVEQYF. CDR3 nucleotides: TGTGCCAGCAAAGCCACGACAGGGGGCGCAGGGGTCGAGCAGTACTTC.

The J gene is TRBJ2-4, the V gene TRBV2; tentative D call: TRBD1 (6 bases). The CDR3 covers 15 residues. Germline assignment: CDR1 SNHLY and CDR2 FYNNEI. V was shortened by 5 bases and J by 0 bases, with 11 bases between the two germline ends. The CDR3 sequence is CASSNRDLAKNIQYF. CDR3 nucleotides: TGTGCCAGCAGTAACAGGGACCTAGCCAAAAACATTCAGTACTTC. The whole variable domain, remainder taken from reference TRBV2 and TRBJ2-4, is EPEVTQTPSHQVTQMGQEVILRCVPISNHLYFYWYRQILGQKVEFLVSFYNNEISEKSEIFDDQFSVERPDGSNFTLKIRSTKLEDSAMYFCASSNRDLAKNIQYFGAGTRLSVL.

The chain couples TRBV15 to TRBJ2-3; 14 bases align to TRBD2. The ends lost 0 bases at V and 6 bases at J; junction bases unmatched: 5. Germline-derived CDR1 and CDR2 are LNHNV and YYDKDF (reference sequence). The CDR3 is 17 amino acids. CDR3 sequence reads: CATSRDWGLAGEDTQYF. CDR3 sequence (DNA): TGTGCCACCAGCAGAGATTGGGGACTAGCGGGGGAGGATACGCAGTATTTT.

The chain recombines TRBV5-1 with TRBJ1-3; TRBD1 might be the D (5 bases). Germline-derived CDR1 and CDR2 are SGHRS and YFSETQ. The germline V and J ends were trimmed by 3 bases and 2 bases, with 9 bases remaining between them. This CDR3 comprises 14 residues. The CDR3 protein is CASSYGDPGNTIYF. For the CDR3, the DNA is TGCGCCAGCAGCTACGGGGACCCTGGAAACACCATATATTTT.

The V gene is TRBV5-1, the J gene TRBJ1-5; weak D call: TRBD1 (6 bases). Germline V gene lookup returns CDR1 SGHRS and CDR2 YFSETQ. Trimming took 9 bases from V and 2 from J, leaving 21 bases between them. This CDR3 contains 16 residues. CDR3 protein: CAIPFLGGEGNQPQHF. CDR3 bases: TGCGCCATCCCTTTTCTTGGGGGCGAGGGCAATCAGCCCCAGCATTTT.

The CDR3 DNA is TGCAGCGTTGAAACCGGGACCGGGGAGCTGTTTTTT. It encodes CSVETGTGELFF. The chain uses TRBV29-1 and TRBJ2-2; D remains ambiguous. Trimming removed 2 bases from V and 5 bases from J, with 6 bases in between. Germline V gene data show CDR1 as SQVTM and CDR2 as ANQGSEA. The CDR3 spans 12 residues.

The chain uses TRBV5-1 and TRBJ2-1; 8 positions match TRBD2. V lost 3 bases, J lost 4 bases, and 3 bases stayed unmatched. Germline CDR1 is SGHRS and CDR2 is YFSETQ. The CDR3 runs to 14 residues. The CDR3 coding sequence is TGCGCCAGCAGCTGGGTAGCGGGATACAATGAGCAGTTCTTC. This translates into CASSWVAGYNEQFF.

On this clone itself: Additional DNA sequences in this sample encode the identical CDR3. The chain links TRBV19 to TRBJ1-2; no reliable D call. From germline, CDR1 is LNHDA and CDR2 SQIVND (reference sequence). V lost 1 base, J lost 2 bases, and 5 bases lay in between. This CDR3 has 13 residues. CDR3 nucleotide sequence: TGTGCCAGTAGTATAGGGGCAAACTATGGCTACACCTTC. It translates to CASSIGANYGYTF.

This chain links TRBV5-6 with TRBJ2-7; no clear D. Per germline, CDR1 SGHDT and CDR2 YYEEEE. The ends were cut back, 0 bases at V and 7 bases at J, with 5 bases in the middle. The CDR3 extends over 11 amino acids. In nucleotides, the CDR3 is TGTGCCAGCAGCTTGGGCCTTGAGCAGTACTTC. Protein: CASSLGLEQYF.

Here the CDR3 DNA reads TGTGCCAGCACACCAGCTGAGCAGTTCTTC. Protein: CASTPAEQFF. The chain joins TRBV2 to TRBJ2-1, with no clear D. V was trimmed by 7 bases and J by 9 bases, leaving 7 bases between them. Germline CDR1 is SNHLY and CDR2 is FYNNEI. CDR3 size: 10 residues. Full variable domain (remainder filled in from reference TRBV2 and TRBJ2-1): EPEVTQTPSHQVTQMGQEVILRCVPISNHLYFYWYRQILGQKVEFLVSFYNNEISEKSEIFDDQFSVERPDGSNFTLKIRSTKLEDSAMYFCASTPAEQFFGPGTRLTVL.

The chain employs TRBV9 and TRBJ1-3; D is possibly TRBD1 (5 bases). V was cut by 3 bases and J by 6 bases, with 10 bases left in between. The CDR3 runs to 13 residues. Germline CDR1 SGDLS, CDR2 YYNGEE. CDR3 nucleotide sequence: TGTGCCAGCAGCGGAACCGGGACAAACACCATATATTTT. It codes for CASSGTGTNTIYF.

The chain has TRBV6-5 and TRBJ1-1; D is uncertain. The CDR3 is 14 residues long. Germline V gene data show CDR1 as MNHEY and CDR2 as SVGAGI. Trimming took off 2 bases at V and 2 bases at J, with 9 bases between the two ends. The CDR3 sequence: CASSYRLANTEAFF. In DNA, the CDR3 is TGTGCCAGCAGTTACAGGTTAGCAAACACTGAAGCTTTCTTT.

The sample holds a few counts of this clone. The V call is TRBV6-1, the J call TRBJ1-6; D unclear. This CDR3 is 15 amino acids long. Germline V CDR1 and CDR2: MNHNS, SASEGT. Trimming stripped 2 bases from V and 8 bases from J, with 13 bases between. Here the CDR3 reads CASSEFGQRYSPLHF. DNA for the CDR3: TGTGCCAGCAGTGAATTCGGGCAGCGCTATTCACCCCTCCACTTT.

The J gene is TRBJ2-5, the V gene TRBV5-1, with 11 bases aligning to TRBD2. V lost 0 bases to trimming and J lost 0 bases; unmatched junction nucleotides: 4. Germline values: CDR1 SGHRS, CDR2 YFSETQ. The CDR3 contains 17 residues. The CDR3 is CASSLVPSGGYQETQYF. The DNA of the CDR3 is TGCGCCAGCAGCTTGGTTCCTAGCGGGGGGTACCAAGAGACCCAGTACTTC.

The J gene is TRBJ1-1, the V gene TRBV9; D perhaps matches TRBD1 (6 bases). Germline V lookup: CDR1 SGDLS, CDR2 YYNGEE. The CDR3 has 14 residues. Trimming pared 3 bases from V and 3 bases from J, leaving 12 bases between. CDR3 nucleotide sequence: TGTGCCAGCAGCGCAGGACAGAAGGACACTGAAGCTTTCTTT. It translates to CASSAGQKDTEAFF.

CDR3 residues: CASSEGRLAGGKETQYF. The CDR3 bases are TGTGCCAGCAGTGAAGGGCGACTAGCGGGGGGGAAAGAGACCCAGTACTTC. This sequence joins TRBV2 and TRBJ2-5; 14 nucleotides align to TRBD2. This CDR3 is 17 amino acids long. The germline V gene has CDR1 SNHLY and CDR2 FYNNEI. The J segment lost 3 bases and the V segment lost 1 base, leaving 4 bases of the junction unmatched.

This chain uses TRBV30 with TRBJ2-3; the D gene is possibly TRBD2 (6 bases). This CDR3 comprises 14 residues. The V gene lost 0 bases and the J gene lost 2 bases, with 9 bases spanning the gap. Germline assignment: CDR1 GTSNPN and CDR2 SVGIG (reference sequence). As DNA, the CDR3 is TGTGCCTGGAGTGTGACTAGAAACACAGATACGCAGTATTTT. Its protein is CAWSVTRNTDTQYF.

The chain carries TRBV6-5 and TRBJ1-2; 7 bases map to TRBD1. Germline V gives CDR1 MNHEY, CDR2 SVGAGI. V shed 7 bases, J shed 4 bases, and the junction held 12 bases outside the gene matches. The CDR3 length is 15 residues. In nucleotides, the CDR3 is TGTGCCAGCACCACAACTCGACAGGGATCCTATGGCTACACCTTC. This gives the protein CASTTTRQGSYGYTF.

The genes are TRBV4-1 and TRBJ1-1; D gene unclear. The germline gives CDR1 MGHRA, CDR2 YSYEKL. The CDR3 sequence is 13 residues long. The V end was cut by 0 bases, the J end by 3 bases, with 5 bases between. CDR3 sequence: CASSQDLDTEAFF. The DNA for the CDR3 is TGCGCCAGCAGCCAAGATCTGGACACTGAAGCTTTCTTT.

The rearrangement links TRBV2 to TRBJ2-3; D unresolved. Between the trimmed V and J ends, which lost 1 base and 2 bases, there was a span of 13 bases. The CDR3 spans 16 residues. Germline V gene lookup returns CDR1 SNHLY and CDR2 FYNNEI. The CDR3 spells CASSEGETLYTDTQYF. Here the CDR3 DNA reads TGTGCCAGCAGTGAAGGAGAAACCCTCTACACAGATACGCAGTATTTT.

Remarks on this clone: The same CDR3 also results from other DNA sequences found in this sample. The chain carries TRBV11-2 and TRBJ1-1, with D unclear. V was trimmed by 1 base and J by 2 bases, leaving 8 bases between them. This CDR3 has 14 residues. Germline V lookup: CDR1 SGHAT, CDR2 FQNNGV. CDR3 coding DNA: TGTGCCAGCAGCTTAGTAGGGTCCAACACTGAAGCTTTCTTT. Translating gives CASSLVGSNTEAFF.